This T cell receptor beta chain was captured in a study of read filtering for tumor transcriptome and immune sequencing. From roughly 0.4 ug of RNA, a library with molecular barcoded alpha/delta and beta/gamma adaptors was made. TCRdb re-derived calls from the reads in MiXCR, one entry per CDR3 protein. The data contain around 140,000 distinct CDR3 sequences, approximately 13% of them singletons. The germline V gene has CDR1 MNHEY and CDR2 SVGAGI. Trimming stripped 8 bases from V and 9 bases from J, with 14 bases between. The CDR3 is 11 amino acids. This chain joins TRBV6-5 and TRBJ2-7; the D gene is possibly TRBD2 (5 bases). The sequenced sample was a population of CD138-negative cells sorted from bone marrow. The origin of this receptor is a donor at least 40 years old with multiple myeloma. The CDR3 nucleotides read TGTGCCAGCGGCTCTACAGAGGGGCAGTACTTC. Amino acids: CASGSTEGQYF.